This T cell receptor beta chain was obtained from a study of radiotherapy plus CTLA-4 blockade in lung cancer. Study-level background: Among patients, 15% to 20% showed objective responses, and 31% had disease control.

Broader study findings: Expansion in blood of tumor-derived TCR clones was seen after radiotherapy plus ipilimumab.

Data came from immunoSEQ multiplex PCR; TCRdb stores just in-frame clones and leaves some out. Among tens of thousands of clones listed, less than 80% were seen once. Concerning this clone: The antigen is undetermined.

Germline V gene sequence: CDR1 SGHRS, CDR2 YFSETQ. The CDR3 covers 16 residues. V lost 1 base, J lost 4 bases, and 9 bases stayed unmatched. This TCR was recovered from a human donor with non-small cell lung cancer who had stable disease on radiotherapy plus ipilimumab. The source material was peripheral blood, sampled from a patient treated with radiotherapy plus ipilimumab. The chain recombines TRBV5-1 with TRBJ1-1, with TRBD1 identical over 8 bases. The CDR3 sequence: CASSLTPSTGVTEAFF. CDR3 DNA sequence: TGCGCCAGCAGCTTGACCCCTTCGACAGGGGTCACTGAAGCTTTCTTT.